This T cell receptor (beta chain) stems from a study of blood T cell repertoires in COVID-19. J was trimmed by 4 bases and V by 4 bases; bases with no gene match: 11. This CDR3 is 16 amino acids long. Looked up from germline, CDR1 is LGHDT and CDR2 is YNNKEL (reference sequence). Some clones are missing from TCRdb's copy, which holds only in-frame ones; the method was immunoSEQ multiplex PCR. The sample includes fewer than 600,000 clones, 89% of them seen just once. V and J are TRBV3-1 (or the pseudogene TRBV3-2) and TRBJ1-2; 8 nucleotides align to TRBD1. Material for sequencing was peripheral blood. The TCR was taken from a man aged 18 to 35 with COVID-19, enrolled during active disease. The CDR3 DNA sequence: TGTGCCAGCAGCCTAGGGAGAGGACAGGGAAGCTATGGCTACACCTTC. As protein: CASSLGRGQGSYGYTF.